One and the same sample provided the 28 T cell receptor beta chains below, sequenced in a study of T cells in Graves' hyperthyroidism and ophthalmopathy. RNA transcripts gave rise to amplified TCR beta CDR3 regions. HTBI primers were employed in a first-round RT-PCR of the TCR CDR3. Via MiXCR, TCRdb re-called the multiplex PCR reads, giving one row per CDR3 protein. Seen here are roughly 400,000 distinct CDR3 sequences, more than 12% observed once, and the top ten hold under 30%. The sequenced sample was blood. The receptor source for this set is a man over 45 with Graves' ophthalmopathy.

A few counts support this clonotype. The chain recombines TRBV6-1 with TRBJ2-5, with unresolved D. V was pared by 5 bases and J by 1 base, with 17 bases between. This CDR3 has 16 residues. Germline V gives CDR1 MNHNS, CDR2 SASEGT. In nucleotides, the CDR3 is TGTGCCAGCAGTATCGGGTCGAGGACGCTCCAAGAGACCCAGTACTTC. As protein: CASSIGSRTLQETQYF.

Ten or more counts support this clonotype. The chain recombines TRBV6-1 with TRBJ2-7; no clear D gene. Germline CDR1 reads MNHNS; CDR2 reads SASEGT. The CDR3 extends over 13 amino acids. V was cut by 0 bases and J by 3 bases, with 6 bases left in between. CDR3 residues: CASSEAHGYEQYF. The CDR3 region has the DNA TGTGCCAGCAGTGAAGCGCACGGCTACGAGCAGTACTTC.

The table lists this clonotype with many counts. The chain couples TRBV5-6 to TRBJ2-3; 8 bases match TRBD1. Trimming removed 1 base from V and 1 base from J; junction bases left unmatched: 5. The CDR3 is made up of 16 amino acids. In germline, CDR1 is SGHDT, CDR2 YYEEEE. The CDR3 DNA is TGTGCCAGCAGCTTGCAGGGGGCTGGGGGCACAGATACGCAGTATTTT. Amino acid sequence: CASSLQGAGGTDTQYF.

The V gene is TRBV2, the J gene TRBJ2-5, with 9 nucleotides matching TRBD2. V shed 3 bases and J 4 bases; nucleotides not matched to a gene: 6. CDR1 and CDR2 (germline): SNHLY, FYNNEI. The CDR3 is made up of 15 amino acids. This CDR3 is CASSDGTSRLETQYF. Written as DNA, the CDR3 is TGTGCCAGCAGTGACGGGACTAGCCGTTTAGAGACCCAGTACTTC.

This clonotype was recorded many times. CDR3 DNA: TGTGCCAGCAGTTGGACACCGAGCTCCTACAATGAGCAGTTCTTC. It yields the protein CASSWTPSSYNEQFF. The V and J genes are TRBV28 and TRBJ2-1, with D perhaps matching TRBD1 (5 bases). V lost 4 bases and J 0 bases, leaving 10 bases between the germline ends. Germline values: CDR1 MDHEN, CDR2 SYDVKM. This CDR3 is 15 amino acids long.

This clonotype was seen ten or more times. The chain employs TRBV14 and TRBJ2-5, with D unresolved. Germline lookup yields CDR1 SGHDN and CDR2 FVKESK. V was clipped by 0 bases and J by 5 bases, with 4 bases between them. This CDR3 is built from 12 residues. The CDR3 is CASSQDWETQYF. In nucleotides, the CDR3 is TGTGCCAGCAGCCAAGATTGGGAGACCCAGTACTTC.

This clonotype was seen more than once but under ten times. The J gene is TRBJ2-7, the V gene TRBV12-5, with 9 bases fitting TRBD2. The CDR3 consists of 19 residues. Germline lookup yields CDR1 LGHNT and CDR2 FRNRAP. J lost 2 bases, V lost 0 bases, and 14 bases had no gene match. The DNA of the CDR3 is TGTGCTAGTGGTTTGGTACTCGCTAGCGGGACCCCTATGCCCTACGAGCAGTACTTC. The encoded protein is CASGLVLASGTPMPYEQYF.

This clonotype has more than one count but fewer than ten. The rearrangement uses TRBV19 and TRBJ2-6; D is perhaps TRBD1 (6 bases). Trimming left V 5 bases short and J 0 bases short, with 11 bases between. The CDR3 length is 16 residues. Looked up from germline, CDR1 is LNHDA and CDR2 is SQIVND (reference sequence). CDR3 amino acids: CASSGTGFSGANVLTF. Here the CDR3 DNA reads TGTGCCAGTAGTGGCACAGGGTTCTCTGGGGCCAACGTCCTGACTTTC.

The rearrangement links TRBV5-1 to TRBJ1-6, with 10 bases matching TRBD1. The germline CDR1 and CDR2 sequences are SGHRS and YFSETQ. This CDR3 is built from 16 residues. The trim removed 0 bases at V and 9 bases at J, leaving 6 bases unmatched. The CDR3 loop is CASSLGDRGAGSPLHF. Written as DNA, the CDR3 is TGCGCCAGCAGCTTGGGGGACAGGGGCGCAGGTTCACCCCTCCACTTT.

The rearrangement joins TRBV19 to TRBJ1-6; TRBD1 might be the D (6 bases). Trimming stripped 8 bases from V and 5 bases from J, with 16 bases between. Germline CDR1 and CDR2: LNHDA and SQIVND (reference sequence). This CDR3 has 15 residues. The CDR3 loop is CASSMGTLDNSPLHF. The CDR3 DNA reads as TGTGCCAGTTCGATGGGGACACTCGATAATTCACCCCTCCACTTT.

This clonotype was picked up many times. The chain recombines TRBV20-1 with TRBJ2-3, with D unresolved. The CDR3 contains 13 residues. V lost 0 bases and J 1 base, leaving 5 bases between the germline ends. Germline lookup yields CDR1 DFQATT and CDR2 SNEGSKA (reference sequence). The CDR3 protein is CSARDSRTDTQYF. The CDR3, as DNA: TGCAGTGCTAGAGATAGTCGCACAGATACGCAGTATTTT.

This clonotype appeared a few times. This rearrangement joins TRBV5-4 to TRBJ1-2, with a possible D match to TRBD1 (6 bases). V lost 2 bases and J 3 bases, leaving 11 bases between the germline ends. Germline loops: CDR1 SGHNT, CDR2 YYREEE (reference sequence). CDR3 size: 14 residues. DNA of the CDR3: TGTGCCAGCAGCTTCGGGGGGCTGGACTATGGCTACACCTTC. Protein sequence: CASSFGGLDYGYTF.

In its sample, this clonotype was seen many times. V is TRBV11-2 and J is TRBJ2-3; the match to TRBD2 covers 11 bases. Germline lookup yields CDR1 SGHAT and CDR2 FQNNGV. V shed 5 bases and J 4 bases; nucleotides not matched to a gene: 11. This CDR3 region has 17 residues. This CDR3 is CASSPEASGRIADTQYF. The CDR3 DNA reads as TGTGCCAGCAGCCCAGAGGCTAGCGGGAGGATAGCAGATACGCAGTATTTT.

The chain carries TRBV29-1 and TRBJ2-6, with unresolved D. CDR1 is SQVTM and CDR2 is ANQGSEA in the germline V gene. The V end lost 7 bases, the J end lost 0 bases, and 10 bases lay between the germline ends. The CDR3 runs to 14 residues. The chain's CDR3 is CSASAASGANVLTF. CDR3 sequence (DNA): TGCAGCGCCAGCGCCGCCTCTGGGGCCAACGTCCTGACTTTC.

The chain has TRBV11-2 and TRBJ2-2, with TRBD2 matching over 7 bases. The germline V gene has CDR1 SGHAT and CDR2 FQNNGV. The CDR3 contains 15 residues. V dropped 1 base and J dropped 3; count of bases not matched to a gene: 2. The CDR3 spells CASSLALADTGELFF. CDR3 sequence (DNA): TGTGCCAGCAGCTTAGCTCTAGCGGACACCGGGGAGCTGTTTTTT.

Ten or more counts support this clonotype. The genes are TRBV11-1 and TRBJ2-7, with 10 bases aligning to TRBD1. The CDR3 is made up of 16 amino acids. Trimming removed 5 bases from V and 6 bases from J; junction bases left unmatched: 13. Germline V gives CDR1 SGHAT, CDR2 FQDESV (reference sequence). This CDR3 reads CASSRRMTGGSGEQYF. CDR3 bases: TGTGCCAGCAGCCGACGGATGACAGGGGGCAGCGGCGAGCAGTACTTC.

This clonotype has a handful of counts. CDR3 loop: CASMTSGGRNEQFF. CDR3 DNA sequence: TGTGCCAGCATGACTAGCGGGGGCAGGAATGAGCAGTTCTTC. The chain carries TRBV5-6 and TRBJ2-1; the match to TRBD2 covers 12 bases. Germline CDR1 is SGHDT and CDR2 is YYEEEE. The length of the CDR3 is 14 residues. The V and J ends lost 6 bases and 7 bases, in that order; junction bases with no gene match: 5.

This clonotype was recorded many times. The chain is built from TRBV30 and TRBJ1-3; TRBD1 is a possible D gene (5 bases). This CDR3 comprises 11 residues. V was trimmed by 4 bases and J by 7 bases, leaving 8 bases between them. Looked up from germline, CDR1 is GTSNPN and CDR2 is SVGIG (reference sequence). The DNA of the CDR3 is TGTGCCTGGACAGGGTACAACACCATATATTTT. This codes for CAWTGYNTIYF.

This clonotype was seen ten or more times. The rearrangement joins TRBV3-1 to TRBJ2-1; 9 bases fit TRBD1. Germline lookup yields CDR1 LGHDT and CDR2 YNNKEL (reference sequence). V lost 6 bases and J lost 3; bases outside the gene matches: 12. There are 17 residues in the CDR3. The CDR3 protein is CASSTDFTGGYYNEQFF. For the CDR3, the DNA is TGTGCCAGCAGTACGGACTTCACAGGGGGCTACTACAATGAGCAGTTCTTC.

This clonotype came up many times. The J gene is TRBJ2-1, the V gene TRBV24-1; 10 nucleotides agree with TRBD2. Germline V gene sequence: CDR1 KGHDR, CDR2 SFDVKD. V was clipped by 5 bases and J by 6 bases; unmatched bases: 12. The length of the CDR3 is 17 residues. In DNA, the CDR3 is TGTGCCACCAGTGGAATAGCGGGGGGCCCAAGCTTCAATGAGCAGTTCTTC. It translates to CATSGIAGGPSFNEQFF.

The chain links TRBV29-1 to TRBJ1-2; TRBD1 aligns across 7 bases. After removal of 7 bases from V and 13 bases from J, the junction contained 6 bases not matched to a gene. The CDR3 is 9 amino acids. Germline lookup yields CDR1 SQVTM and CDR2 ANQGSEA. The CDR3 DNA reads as TGCAGCGCCGGACAGGTTCGCACCTTC. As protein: CSAGQVRTF.

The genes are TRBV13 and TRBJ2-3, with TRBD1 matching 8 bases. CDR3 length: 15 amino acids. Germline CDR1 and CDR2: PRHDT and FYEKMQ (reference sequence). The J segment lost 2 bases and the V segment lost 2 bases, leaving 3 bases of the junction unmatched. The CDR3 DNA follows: TGTGCCAGCAGCTTAATGGGACAGGTCACAGATACGCAGTATTTT. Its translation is CASSLMGQVTDTQYF.

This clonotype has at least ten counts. The CDR3 is CASRSGTGGYEQYF. Here the CDR3 DNA reads TGCGCCAGTAGGTCCGGGACAGGGGGCTACGAGCAGTACTTC. The chain has TRBV5-1 and TRBJ2-7, with TRBD1 matching over 11 bases. V lost 8 bases, J lost 3 bases, and 7 bases stayed unmatched. CDR3 length: 14 amino acids. The germline CDR1 and CDR2 sequences are SGHRS and YFSETQ. The variable domain in full, with the rest retrieved from reference TRBV5-1 and TRBJ2-7, is KAGVTQTPRYLIKTRGQQVTLSCSPISGHRSVSWYQQTPGQGLQFLFEYFSETQRNKGNFPGRFSGRQFSNSRSEMNVSTLELGDSALYLCASRSGTGGYEQYFGPGTRLTVT.

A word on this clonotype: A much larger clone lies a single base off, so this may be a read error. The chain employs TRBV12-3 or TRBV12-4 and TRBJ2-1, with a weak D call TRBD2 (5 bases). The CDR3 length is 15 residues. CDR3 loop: CASSLLRASYSEQFF. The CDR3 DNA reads TGTGCCAGCAGTTTACTGCGGGCCTCCTACAGTGAGCAGTTCTTC.

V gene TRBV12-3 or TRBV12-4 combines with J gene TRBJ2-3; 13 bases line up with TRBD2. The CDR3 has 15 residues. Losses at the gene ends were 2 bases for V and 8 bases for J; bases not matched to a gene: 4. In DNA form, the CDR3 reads TGTGCCAGCAGTTTAACTAGCGGGAGGGTTGGTACGCAGTATTTT. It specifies CASSLTSGRVGTQYF.

The CDR3 nucleotides are TGTGCCACCAGCAGAGAACAGGCCGCTGGATCAGGCTACACCTTC. Its protein is CATSREQAAGSGYTF. The chain is built from TRBV15 and TRBJ1-2; a weak D match, TRBD1 (5 bases). The germline V gene has CDR1 LNHNV and CDR2 YYDKDF (reference sequence). The length of the CDR3 is 15 residues. V was clipped by 0 bases and J by 8 bases, with 16 bases between them. The variable domain in full, with the rest retrieved from reference TRBV15 and TRBJ1-2, is DAMVIQNPRYQVTQFGKPVTLSCSQTLNHNVMYWYQQKSSQAPKLLFHYYDKDFNNEADTPDNFQSRRPNTSFCFLDIRSPGLGDTAMYLCATSREQAAGSGYTFGSGTRLTVV.

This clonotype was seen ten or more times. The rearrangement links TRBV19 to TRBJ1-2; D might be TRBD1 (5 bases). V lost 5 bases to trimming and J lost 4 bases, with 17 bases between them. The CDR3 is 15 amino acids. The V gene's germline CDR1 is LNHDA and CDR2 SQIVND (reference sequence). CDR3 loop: CASSAYRSSVYGYTF. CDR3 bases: TGTGCCAGTAGTGCTTACAGGAGTTCCGTCTATGGCTACACCTTC.

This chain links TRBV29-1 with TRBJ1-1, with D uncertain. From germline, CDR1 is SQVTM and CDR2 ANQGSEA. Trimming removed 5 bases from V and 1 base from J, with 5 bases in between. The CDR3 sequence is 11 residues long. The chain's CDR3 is CSVKGNTEAFF. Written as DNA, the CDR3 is TGCAGCGTTAAGGGGAACACTGAAGCTTTCTTT. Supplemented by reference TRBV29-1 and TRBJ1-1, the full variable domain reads SAVISQKPSRDICQRGTSLTIQCQVDSQVTMMFWYRQQPGQSLTLIATANQGSEATYESGFVIDKFPISRPNLTFSTLTVSNMSPEDSSIYLCSVKGNTEAFFGQGTRLTVV.